This is a list of T cell receptor beta chains from one sample in a study of T cells in Graves' hyperthyroidism and ophthalmopathy. In TCRdb, the multiplex PCR reads were re-called with MiXCR into one record per CDR3 protein. The table lists hundreds of thousands of distinct CDR3 sequences, 17% of them singletons, with roughly 15% in the top ten. The sequencing sample was made of blood. Receptors were obtained from a woman under 30 with Graves' ophthalmopathy. The CDR3 runs from the conserved cysteine through the conserved F or W. The D gene is left open where the match is weak. Clone size, where shown, is once, few, many, or a class for clones that have expanded.

.	TRBV28	.	TRBJ1-1	TGTGCCAGCAGCGGATATGTAGAGGTAGAAGCTTTCTTT	CASSGYVEVEAFF
many	TRBV28	TRBD1	TRBJ1-6	TGTGCCAGCAGTTTGGGACAGGGGCCTTCACCCCTCCACTTT	CASSLGQGPSPLHF
.	TRBV27	.	TRBJ1-3	TGTGCCAGCAGGGAGGGATATGGAAACACCATATATTTT	CASREGYGNTIYF
few	TRBV7-2	TRBD1	TRBJ1-1	TGTGCCAGCAGCTTTGACCGGACAGGCAAGAACACTGAAGCTTTCTTT	CASSFDRTGKNTEAFF
few	TRBV7-7	TRBD2	TRBJ2-7	TGTGCTAGCAGCCCAGGGACTAGCGGGAGCTCCTACGAGCAGTACTTC	CASSPGTSGSSYEQYF
.	TRBV6-1	TRBD2	TRBJ2-3	TGTGCCAGCAGTGACGCTAGCGGGTTCAATACGCAGTATTTT	CASSDASGFNTQYF
few	TRBV9	.	TRBJ1-5	TGTGCCAGCAGCGTATCCCCTGATCAGCCCCAGCATTTT	CASSVSPDQPQHF
.	TRBV19	TRBD2	TRBJ2-1	TGTGCCAGTAGTATCCTAGCGGGGTACAATGAGCAGTTCTTC	CASSILAGYNEQFF
few	TRBV3-1	TRBD2	TRBJ2-2	TGTGCCAGCAGCCAAGTACGGCTAGCGGGGGGGTCCGGGGAGCTGTTTTTT	CASSQVRLAGGSGELFF
once	TRBV11-2	TRBD2	TRBJ2-3	TGTGCCAGCAGCTTGGGACTAGCGGGGGAGAAGGCAGATACGCAGTATTTT	CASSLGLAGEKADTQYF
.	TRBV4-1	.	TRBJ2-1	TGCGCCAGCAGCCAAGCTCTAGTAGTGGATGAGCAGTTCTTC	CASSQALVVDEQFF
.	TRBV27	.	TRBJ2-1	TGTGCCAGCATGGGTTTGGGAAATGAGCAGTTCTTC	CASMGLGNEQFF
many	TRBV7-8	TRBD2	TRBJ2-5	TGTGCCAGCACCCCTATGGGCAGCGGGAGGGAGACCCAGTACTTC	CASTPMGSGRETQYF
few	TRBV11-3	TRBD2	TRBJ2-3	TGTGCCAGCAGCTCGACTAGCGGGGGTTACACAGATACGCAGTATTTT	CASSSTSGGYTDTQYF
many	TRBV13	.	TRBJ1-1	TGTGCCAGCAGCGACGTAGACAGAGACGTGAACACTGAAGCTTTCTTT	CASSDVDRDVNTEAFF